The 16 T cell receptor beta chains reported below all come from one sample, sequenced in a study of beta chain features in type 1 diabetes. Expressed TCRB transcripts were sequenced, since all the RNA that had been isolated was reverse transcribed. The assay was immunoSEQ multiplex PCR, and TCRdb's table has in-frame clones only and misses some. The table shows approximately 170,000 clones, with roughly 65% occurring only once. No antigen is known for these receptors. General study points: All four CD4+ subsets from Type 1 diabetes patients carried moderately but significantly shorter TCRB CDR3s.

The material sequenced was naive CD4+ T cells from blood. The receptor source for this set is a man aged 30 to 39 with type 1 diabetes.

The CDR3: CASSAHVWTGAYEQYF. The CDR3 region has the DNA TGTGCCAGCAGCGCTCATGTTTGGACAGGGGCCTACGAGCAGTACTTC. This sequence joins TRBV14 and TRBJ2-7; 9 bases align to TRBD1. The length of the CDR3 is 16 residues. Unmatched junction bases numbered 10, after V lost 5 bases and J lost 2 bases. The germline V gene has CDR1 SGHDN and CDR2 FVKESK. The whole variable domain, filled in from reference TRBV14 and TRBJ2-7, reads EAGVTQFPSHSVIEKGQTVTLRCDPISGHDNLYWYRRVMGKEIKFLLHFVKESKQDESGMPNNRFLAERTGGTYSTLKVQPAELEDSGVYFCASSAHVWTGAYEQYFGPGTRLTVT.

The sample holds a few counts of this clone. This chain uses TRBV2 with TRBJ2-7, with TRBD1 matching over 9 bases. The ends lost 8 bases at V and 3 bases at J; junction bases unmatched: 2. Germline V gene data show CDR1 as SNHLY and CDR2 as FYNNEI. The CDR3 runs to 12 residues. The CDR3 DNA reads as TGTGCCAGCCACAGGGGGCTCTACGAGCAGTACTTC. It is translated as CASHRGLYEQYF.

The chain couples TRBV29-1 to TRBJ1-3; no definite D call. Germline V lookup: CDR1 SQVTM, CDR2 ANQGSEA. This CDR3 has 15 amino acids. V lost 3 bases to trimming and J lost 4 bases, with 16 bases between them. The CDR3 loop reads CSVDLIREAGNTIYF. The CDR3 DNA reads TGCAGCGTTGATCTAATCCGGGAAGCAGGAAACACCATATATTTT.

V and J are TRBV15 and TRBJ1-1, with 9 bases lining up with TRBD1. The CDR3 is 15 residues long. Looked up from germline, CDR1 is LNHNV and CDR2 is YYDKDF (reference sequence). V lost 1 base and J lost 1; bases outside the gene matches: 1. The CDR3 sequence is CATSRGDRANTEAFF. The DNA for the CDR3 is TGTGCCACCAGCAGAGGGGACAGGGCGAACACTGAAGCTTTCTTT.

The chain carries TRBV7-9 and TRBJ2-7, with D perhaps matching TRBD1 (6 bases). The CDR3 runs to 14 residues. Germline V lookup: CDR1 SEHNR, CDR2 FQNEAQ (reference sequence). The V end was cut by 5 bases, the J end by 6 bases, with 17 bases between. CDR3 bases: TGTGCCAGCAGCCCAGACTCTAGGGGGACCGAGCAGTACTTC. Translating gives CASSPDSRGTEQYF. Looking up the rest from reference TRBV7-9 and TRBJ2-7 gives the full variable domain: DTGVSQNPRHKITKRGQNVTFRCDPISEHNRLYWYRQTLGQGPEFLTYFQNEAQLEKSRLLSDRFSAERPKGSFSTLEIQRTEQGDSAMYLCASSPDSRGTEQYFGPGTRLTVT.

This chain uses TRBV30 with TRBJ2-5; no reliable D call. The ends were cut back, 3 bases at V and 4 bases at J, with 12 bases in the middle. This CDR3 has 13 amino acids. Germline CDR1 is GTSNPN and CDR2 is SVGIG (reference sequence). The CDR3 sequence: CAWSIQVGETQYF. In DNA form, the CDR3 reads TGTGCCTGGAGCATACAAGTGGGAGAGACCCAGTACTTC.

This rearrangement joins TRBV6-5 to TRBJ2-7, with a possible D match to TRBD2 (5 bases). The CDR3 is 15 amino acids. Germline lookup yields CDR1 MNHEY and CDR2 SVGAGI. The ends were cut back, 4 bases at V and 2 bases at J, with 15 bases in the middle. For the CDR3, the DNA is TGTGCCAGCAGTTTAGGTCCAGCGGTGGCCTACGAGCAGTACTTC. Amino acids: CASSLGPAVAYEQYF.

The genes are TRBV4-3 and TRBJ2-1; D is possibly TRBD1 (6 bases). This CDR3 region has 16 residues. The V gene lost 4 bases and the J gene lost 0 bases, with 13 bases spanning the gap. In germline, CDR1 is LGHNA, CDR2 YSLEER. The CDR3 region has the DNA TGCGCCAGCAGCCCGACAGGAGCTAACTCCTACAATGAGCAGTTCTTC. This encodes CASSPTGANSYNEQFF.

This chain links TRBV25-1 with TRBJ2-3, with D hard to call. Germline CDR1 is MGHDK and CDR2 is SYGVNS. CDR3 size: 13 residues. The ends were cut back, 5 bases at V and 0 bases at J, with 6 bases in the middle. The DNA for the CDR3 is TGTGCCAGCAGTCGGGCTAGCACAGATACGCAGTATTTT. Protein product: CASSRASTDTQYF.

This clone was seen a few times. The chain has TRBV7-9 and TRBJ2-7, with 8 bases identical to TRBD2. Germline V gene sequence: CDR1 SEHNR, CDR2 FQNEAQ (reference sequence). CDR3 size: 14 residues. The V and J ends lost 7 bases and 6 bases, in that order; junction bases with no gene match: 11. CDR3: CASNYGGGPVEQYF. CDR3 nucleotides: TGTGCCAGCAATTACGGCGGGGGGCCTGTCGAGCAGTACTTC.

The J gene is TRBJ2-7, the V gene TRBV4-3; D is perhaps TRBD2 (6 bases). Looked up from germline, CDR1 is LGHNA and CDR2 is YSLEER. Between the trimmed V and J ends, which lost 0 bases and 1 base, there was a span of 16 bases. The CDR3 contains 17 residues. This chain's CDR3 is CASSQDAGTAPSYEQYF. CDR3 bases: TGCGCCAGCAGCCAAGATGCCGGGACTGCGCCTTCCTACGAGCAGTACTTC.

This clone was observed once. V gene TRBV29-1 combines with J gene TRBJ1-1; maybe TRBD1 (5 bases). Germline lookup yields CDR1 SQVTM and CDR2 ANQGSEA. CDR3 length equals 15 residues. The CDR3 coding sequence is TGCAGAGTACATGGTTGGGGGGACCTGAACACTGAAGCTTTCTTT. Translating gives CRVHGWGDLNTEAFF.

Remarks on this clone: This specimen includes other DNA sequences encoding the same CDR3. The rearrangement joins TRBV10-3 to TRBJ2-7; 7 bases fit TRBD1. J gave up 1 base and V 9 bases, and 6 bases lay outside the gene matches. CDR1 ENHRY and CDR2 SYGVKD come from the germline V gene. This CDR3 region has 13 residues. CDR3 coding DNA: TGTGCCATATCCCTGGGACAGTCCTACGAGCAGTACTTC. This gives the protein CAISLGQSYEQYF.

The chain couples TRBV11-2 to TRBJ2-7; TRBD2 might be the D (5 bases). Trimming shortened V by 4 bases and J by 7 bases, and 14 bases separated the two germline ends. The CDR3 has 13 residues. Germline V gene lookup returns CDR1 SGHAT and CDR2 FQNNGV. Here the CDR3 DNA reads TGTGCCAGCAGCTCGGACCGTTCGGGGGAGCAGTACTTC. Translation gives CASSSDRSGEQYF. Filled out from reference TRBV11-2 and TRBJ2-7, the complete variable domain reads EAGVAQSPRYKIIEKRQSVAFWCNPISGHATLYWYQQILGQGPKLLIQFQNNGVVDDSQLPKDRFSAERLKGVDSTLKIQPAKLEDSAVYLCASSSDRSGEQYFGPGTRLTVT.

The rearrangement joins TRBV28 to TRBJ2-7, with D possibly matching TRBD1 (6 bases). The V and J ends lost 6 bases and 6 bases respectively, with 15 bases between them. The CDR3 sequence is 13 residues long. Per the germline V gene, CDR1 is MDHEN and CDR2 is SYDVKM. In DNA form, the CDR3 reads TGTGCCAGCAGGCAGGGGAATTCAGGCGAGCAGTACTTC. Its protein is CASRQGNSGEQYF.

This clone was counted only a few times. The chain links TRBV21-1 to TRBJ2-7; the table's D call TRBD2 went unverified against the DNA. TRBV21-1 constitutes a pseudogene. The CDR3 totals 14 residues. CDR3 in amino acids: CASSKVHREYEQYF. DNA of the CDR3: TGTGCCAGCAGCAAAGTCCACCGGGAGTACGAGCAGTACTTC.